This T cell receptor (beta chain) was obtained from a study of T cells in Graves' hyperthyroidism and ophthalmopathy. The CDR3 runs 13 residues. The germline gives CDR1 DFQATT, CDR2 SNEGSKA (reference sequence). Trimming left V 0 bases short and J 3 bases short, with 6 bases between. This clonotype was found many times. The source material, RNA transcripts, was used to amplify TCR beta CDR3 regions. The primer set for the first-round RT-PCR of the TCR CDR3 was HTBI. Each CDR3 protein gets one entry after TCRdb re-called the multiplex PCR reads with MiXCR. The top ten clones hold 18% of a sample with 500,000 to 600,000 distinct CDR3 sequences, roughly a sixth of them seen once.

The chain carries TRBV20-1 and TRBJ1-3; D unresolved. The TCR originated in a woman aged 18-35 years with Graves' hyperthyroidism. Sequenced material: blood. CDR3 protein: CSARDPLGNTIYF. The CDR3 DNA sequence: TGCAGTGCTAGAGATCCCCTTGGAAACACCATATATTTT.